This T cell receptor (beta chain) was identified during a study of CD8 T cells in Susac syndrome. General study points: The TCR sequencing and HLA analysis in the study involved a relatively small number of individuals, as the study acknowledged.

TCR beta from blood CD8+ and CD4+ T cells was sequenced. Those who served as multiple sclerosis controls were treatment-naive patients with stable or active relapsing-remitting disease. Of note for this clonotype: What it binds is unknown.

Germline values: CDR1 LNHDA, CDR2 SQIVND (reference sequence). CDR3 length equals 13 residues. Trimming pared 5 bases from V and 5 bases from J, leaving 12 bases between. With random hexamers, 0.5 to 1 ug RNA was reverse transcribed. The TCR beta CDR3 was amplified by immunoSEQ multiplex PCR across 54 Vbeta, 13 Jbeta. In TCRdb, the immunoSEQ multiplex PCR reads were re-called with MiXCR into one record per CDR3 protein. The table lists 150,000 to 200,000 distinct CDR3 sequences, approximately 94% of them singletons. The rearrangement joins TRBV19 to TRBJ1-2; D is possibly TRBD1 (6 bases). Specimen: CD4+ T cells from PBMCs. This TCR was sampled from a human donor with multiple sclerosis. DNA for the CDR3: TGTGCCAGTAGTGTGGACAGCCCGTATGGCTACACCTTC. Encoded protein: CASSVDSPYGYTF.